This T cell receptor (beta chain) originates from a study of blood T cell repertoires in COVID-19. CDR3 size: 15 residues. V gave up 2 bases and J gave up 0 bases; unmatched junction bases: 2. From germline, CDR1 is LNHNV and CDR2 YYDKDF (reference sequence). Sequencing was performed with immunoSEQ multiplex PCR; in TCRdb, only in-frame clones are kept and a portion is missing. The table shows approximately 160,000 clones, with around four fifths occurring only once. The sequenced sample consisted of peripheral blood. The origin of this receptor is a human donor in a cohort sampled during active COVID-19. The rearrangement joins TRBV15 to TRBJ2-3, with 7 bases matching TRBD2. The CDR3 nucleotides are TGTGCCACCAGCAGAACCGGGGGGAGCACAGATACGCAGTATTTT. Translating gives CATSRTGGSTDTQYF.